This TCR beta chain stems from a study of T cell repertoires in cytomegalovirus infection. For the study at large: TCR beta signatures that were public indicated CMV infection and matching HLA type.

Germline CDR1 reads DFQATT; CDR2 reads SNEGSKA (reference sequence). Trimming left V 1 base short and J 1 base short, with 16 bases between. The length of the CDR3 is 16 residues. MiXCR, applied by TCRdb to the reads, yields one record per CDR3 protein. The table includes about 89,000 distinct CDR3 sequences, about 29% detected once. As to this clonotype: Antigen unknown.

General observations from the study: In two of eight donors, the top clonotype was HLA-C-restricted CMV-specific. Cumulative frequency of public TCR beta families picked out carriers of CMV plus the relevant HLA.

The chain couples TRBV20-1 to TRBJ2-5, with a possible D match to TRBD2 (6 bases). Source: CD8+ T cells from cultured PBMCs, taken from culture after CMV antigen stimulation. The origin of this receptor is a human donor in good health (CMV status not recorded). Some clones in this sample may be carry-over from other donors' samples. The CDR3 here is CSARVGSGESQETQYF. In DNA, the CDR3 is TGCAGTGCTAGAGTAGGGTCGGGGGAGTCCCAAGAGACCCAGTACTTC.